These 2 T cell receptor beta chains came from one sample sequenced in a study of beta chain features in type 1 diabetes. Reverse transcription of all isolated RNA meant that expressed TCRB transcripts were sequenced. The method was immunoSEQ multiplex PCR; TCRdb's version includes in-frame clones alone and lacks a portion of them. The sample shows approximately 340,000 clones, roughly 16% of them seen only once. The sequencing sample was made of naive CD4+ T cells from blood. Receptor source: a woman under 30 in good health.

The DNA for the CDR3 is TGTGCCAGCTCACCATTGACAGCCCCGAATCAGCCCCAGCATTTT. Its translation: CASSPLTAPNQPQHF. This chain connects TRBV18 to TRBJ1-5; D is possibly TRBD1 (5 bases). The V and J ends lost 2 bases and 4 bases respectively, with 12 bases between them. This CDR3 has 15 amino acids. The germline CDR1 and CDR2 sequences are KGHSH and LQKENI.

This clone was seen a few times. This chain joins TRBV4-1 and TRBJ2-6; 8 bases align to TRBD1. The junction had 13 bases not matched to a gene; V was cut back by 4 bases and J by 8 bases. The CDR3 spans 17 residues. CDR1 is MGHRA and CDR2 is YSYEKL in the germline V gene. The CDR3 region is CASSLSDRVRFSNVLTF. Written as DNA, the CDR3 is TGCGCCAGCAGCCTCTCGGACAGGGTTAGGTTTTCCAACGTCCTGACTTTC.